This TCR beta chain was found in a study of shared clonotypes between healthy human individuals. Whole-study findings and limits: Naive subsets generally exceeded memory subsets in estimated richness. Clonotypes which were not shared had lower generation probabilities than clonotypes that all four donors shared. The genetic and exposure-history diversity represented was limited by few donors.

As for this clone: Its specificity is unknown.

The data were produced by immunoSEQ multiplex PCR, yet TCRdb's version contains in-frame clones alone and is incomplete. Of over 1.4 million clones in the sample, more than 95% were seen once. CDR1 and CDR2 (germline): MGHRA, YSYEKL. CDR3 length equals 17 residues. Trimming cost V 2 bases and J 6 bases; bases outside gene matches: 12. The sequence derives from a man aged 25 to 45 in good health. Source material: naive CD4+ T cells sorted from blood. Subset reported: CD45RA+ positively selected. The chain combines TRBV4-1 with TRBJ2-2; TRBD2 aligns across 7 bases. In DNA, the CDR3 is TGCGCCAGCAGCCAAAATTTGGCGGGAGTATTCGCCGGGGAGCTGTTTTTT. This codes for CASSQNLAGVFAGELFF.